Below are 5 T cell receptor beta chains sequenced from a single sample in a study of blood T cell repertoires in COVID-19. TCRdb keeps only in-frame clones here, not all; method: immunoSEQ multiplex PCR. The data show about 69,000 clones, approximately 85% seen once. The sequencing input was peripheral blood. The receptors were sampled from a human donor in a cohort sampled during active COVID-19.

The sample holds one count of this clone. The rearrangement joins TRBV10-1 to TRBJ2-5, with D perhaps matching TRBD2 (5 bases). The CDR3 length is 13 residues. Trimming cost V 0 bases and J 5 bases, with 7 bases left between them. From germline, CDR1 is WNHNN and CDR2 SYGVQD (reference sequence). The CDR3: CASSESPGETQYF. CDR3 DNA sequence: TGCGCCAGCAGTGAGTCTCCGGGGGAGACCCAGTACTTC.

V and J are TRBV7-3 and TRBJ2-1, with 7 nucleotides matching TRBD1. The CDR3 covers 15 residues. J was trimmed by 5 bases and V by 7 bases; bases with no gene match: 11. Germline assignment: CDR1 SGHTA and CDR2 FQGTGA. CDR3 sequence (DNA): TGTGCCAGCACCAAGTCCCGGGACAGTGACAATGAGCAGTTCTTC. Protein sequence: CASTKSRDSDNEQFF.

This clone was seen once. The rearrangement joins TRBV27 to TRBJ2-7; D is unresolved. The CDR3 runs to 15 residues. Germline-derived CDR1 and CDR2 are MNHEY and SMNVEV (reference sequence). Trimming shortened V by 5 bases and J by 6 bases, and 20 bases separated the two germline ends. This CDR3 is CASSHTFPGSPEQYF. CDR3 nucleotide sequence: TGTGCCAGCAGTCATACCTTCCCGGGTTCACCCGAGCAGTACTTC.

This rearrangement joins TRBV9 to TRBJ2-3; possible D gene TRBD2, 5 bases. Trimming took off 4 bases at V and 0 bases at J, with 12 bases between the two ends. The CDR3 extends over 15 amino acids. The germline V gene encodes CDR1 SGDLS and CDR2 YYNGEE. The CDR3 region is CASSPPGSSTDTQYF. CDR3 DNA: TGTGCCAGCAGCCCCCCGGGGTCTAGCACAGATACGCAGTATTTT.

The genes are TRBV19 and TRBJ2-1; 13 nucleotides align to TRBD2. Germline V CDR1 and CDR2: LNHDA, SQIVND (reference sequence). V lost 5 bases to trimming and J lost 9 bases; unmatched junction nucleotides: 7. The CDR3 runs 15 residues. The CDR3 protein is CASSPGTSGVFEQFF. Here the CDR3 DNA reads TGTGCCAGTAGTCCCGGGACTAGCGGGGTCTTTGAGCAGTTCTTC.